The entry below gives a single T cell receptor (beta chain) sequence along with its context. No antigen is known for it. The junction shows a germline mismatch at one end, possibly a read error. Combining iRepertoire HTBI primers with Arm-PCR of CDR3 regions, the authors built TCR beta libraries. One entry per CDR3 protein results from TCRdb running MiXCR on the multiplex PCR reads. In the table there are 300,000 or so distinct CDR3 sequences, roughly a fifth of which are singletons. These data come from a study of regulatory T cells in long-lasting Graves disease. The sample's time point: persistent/refractory GD, antithyroid drugs over 5 years with positive TRAb. The TCR library was made from RNA that had been extracted from PBMCs in TRIzol. The authors drew patients from an endocrinology department in Xi'an, China. Findings and caveats of the study: Examination was confined to peripheral blood, excluding thyroid tissue. Under persistent disease, TRBV28, TRBJ1-2 and TRBJ2-5 were used preferentially.

Germline V gene data show CDR1 as SGHVS and CDR2 as FQNEAQ. The CDR3 is made up of 15 amino acids. The TCR sequence derives from a female donor with Graves disease. Sequencing used peripheral blood mononuclear cells (PBMCs), obtained when the disease was refractory, from a patient treated with antithyroid drugs. The V and J genes are TRBV7-8 and TRBJ2-2; D is perhaps TRBD1 (6 bases). The CDR3 nucleotides are TGTGCCAGCAGCCTGACCAGGGGCCCCACCGGGGAGCCGTTTTTT. Amino acids: CASSLTRGPTGEPFF. Filled out from reference TRBV7-8 and TRBJ2-2, the complete variable domain reads GAGVSQSPRYKVAKRGQDVALRCDPISGHVSLFWYQQALGQGPEFLTYFQNEAQLDKSGLPSDRFFAERPEGSVSTLKIQRTQQEDSAVYLCASSLTRGPTGEPFFGEGSRLTVL.